This is a list of T cell receptor beta chains from one sample in a study of T cell responses to AZD1222 COVID-19 vaccine. Sequencing was performed with immunoSEQ multiplex PCR; in TCRdb, only in-frame clones are kept and a portion is missing. The sample shows about 110,000 clones, 85% to 95% of them seen only once. The sample consisted of peripheral blood, taken on day 0 of AZD1222 vaccination. The receptors here all came from an adult in good health. CDR3s include the opening cysteine and the closing phenylalanine or tryptophan. The order of the fields is V gene, J gene, CDR3 length, D gene, clone size, CDR3 DNA, CDR3 protein. D genes are given only for firm matches. Size values are once, few and many counts, or a class for expanded clones, and some rows have none.

>TRBV5-6|TRBJ2-2|16|TRBD1|once
TGTGCCAGCTCCTCAACCTCAGGGGGGAACACCGGGGAGCTGTTTTTT
CASSSTSGGNTGELFF
>TRBV11-3|TRBJ2-3|12|NA|NA
TGTGCCAGCAGCTTAGGAAAAGATACGCAGTATTTT
CASSLGKDTQYF
>TRBV5-1|TRBJ2-1|17|NA|NA
TGCGCCAGCAGCTTGATTGGTGGAACAGGGTTTCACAATGAGCAGTTCTTC
CASSLIGGTGFHNEQFF
>TRBV2|TRBJ2-1|13|NA|NA
TGTGCCAGCTTCCGAAGGGGAAACAATGAGCAGTTCTTC
CASFRRGNNEQFF
>TRBV27|TRBJ1-2|14|NA|NA
TGTGCCAGCCGGGCCTCAGGACTTAACTATGGCTACACCTTC
CASRASGLNYGYTF
>TRBV30|TRBJ2-2|15|NA|NA
TGTGCCTGGAGTGTGGGGGATGTGAGCACCGGGGAGCTGTTTTTT
CAWSVGDVSTGELFF
>TRBV6-5|TRBJ2-1|15|TRBD2|NA
TGTGCCAGCAGTTTAGTAGCGGGGGGCTACAATGAGCAGTTCTTC
CASSLVAGGYNEQFF
>TRBV5-1|TRBJ1-1|14|NA|NA
TGCGCCAGCAGCTTGGCCTGGGAGGGGACTGAAGCTTTCTTT
CASSLAWEGTEAFF
>TRBV6-1|TRBJ1-4|14|NA|NA
TGTGCCAGCAGTGAAGGGGGTATGGGTGAAAAACTGTTTTTT
CASSEGGMGEKLFF
>TRBV19|TRBJ1-2|13|TRBD1|NA
TGTGCCAGCGGACAGGGTGGGGCTGGGGGCTACACCTTC
CASGQGGAGGYTF
>TRBV28|TRBJ1-2|13|NA|NA
TGTGCCAGCAGTCGCGGGCTGGGGGATGGCTACACCTTC
CASSRGLGDGYTF
>TRBV28|TRBJ1-5|15|NA|NA
TGTGCCAGCACCCCCTCAAACCAGGGCAGGCAGCCCCAGCATTTT
CASTPSNQGRQPQHF
>TRBV19|TRBJ1-2|12|NA|NA
TGTGCCAGTAGTCTCCGGGACTATGGCTACACCTTC
CASSLRDYGYTF
>TRBV6-5|TRBJ1-1|15|NA|NA
TGTGCCAGCATACCAGGGATAGGAATGAACACTGAAGCTTTCTTT
CASIPGIGMNTEAFF
>TRBV7-9|TRBJ1-2|14|TRBD1|NA
TGTGCCAGCAGCTCGGACAGGGGTAACTATGGCTACACCTTC
CASSSDRGNYGYTF
>TRBV12-5|TRBJ2-2|17|TRBD2|NA
TGTGCTAGTGGTTCCCTTTCCGGGGGGGTGAACACCGGGGAGCTGTTTTTT
CASGSLSGGVNTGELFF
>TRBV3-1/TRBV3-2|TRBJ2-3|16|TRBD2|NA
TGTGCCAGCAGCCCCGGGACTAGCGGAAACACAGATACGCAGTATTTT
CASSPGTSGNTDTQYF
>TRBV6-5|TRBJ2-7|14|TRBD2|NA
TGTGCCAGCAGCCCGACTAGCGGGCCCTACGAGCAGTACTTC
CASSPTSGPYEQYF
>TRBV5-1|TRBJ1-1|15|TRBD1|NA
TGCGCCAGCAGCCTGGGAGGGGGCGGGAGCACTGAAGCTTTCTTT
CASSLGGGGSTEAFF